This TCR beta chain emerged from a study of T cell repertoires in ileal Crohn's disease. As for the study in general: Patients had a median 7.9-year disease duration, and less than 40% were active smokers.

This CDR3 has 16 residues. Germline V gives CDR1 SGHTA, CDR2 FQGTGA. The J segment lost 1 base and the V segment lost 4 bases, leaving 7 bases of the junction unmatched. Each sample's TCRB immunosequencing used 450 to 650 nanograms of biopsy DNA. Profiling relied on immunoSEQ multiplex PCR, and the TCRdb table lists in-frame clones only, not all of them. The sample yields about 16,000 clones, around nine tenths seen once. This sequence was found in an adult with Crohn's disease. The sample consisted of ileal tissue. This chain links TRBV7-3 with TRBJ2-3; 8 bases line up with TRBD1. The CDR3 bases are TGTGCCAGCAGCTCGATTCCGGGACAGGGCACAGATACGCAGTATTTT. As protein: CASSSIPGQGTDTQYF.